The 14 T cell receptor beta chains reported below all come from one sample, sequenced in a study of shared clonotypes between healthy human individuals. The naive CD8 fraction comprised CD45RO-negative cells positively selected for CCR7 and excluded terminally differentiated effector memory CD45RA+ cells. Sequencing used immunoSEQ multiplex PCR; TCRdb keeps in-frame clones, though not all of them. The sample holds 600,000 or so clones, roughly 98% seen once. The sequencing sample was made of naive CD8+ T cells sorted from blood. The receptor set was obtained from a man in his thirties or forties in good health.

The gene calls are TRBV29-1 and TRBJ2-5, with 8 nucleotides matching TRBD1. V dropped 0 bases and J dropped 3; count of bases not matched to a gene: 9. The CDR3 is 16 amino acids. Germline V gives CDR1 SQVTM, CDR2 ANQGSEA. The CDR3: CSVEELKTGAKETQYF. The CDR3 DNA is TGCAGCGTTGAAGAACTAAAGACAGGGGCCAAAGAGACCCAGTACTTC.

CDR3 sequence reads: CASSFLDAGYEQYF. CDR3 DNA sequence: TGTGCCAGCAGTTTTCTCGACGCGGGATACGAGCAGTACTTC. The rearrangement joins TRBV27 to TRBJ2-7; D possibly corresponds to TRBD2 (6 bases). The CDR3 has 14 amino acids. The germline V and J ends were trimmed by 3 bases and 4 bases, with 13 bases remaining between them. Germline V gene data show CDR1 as MNHEY and CDR2 as SMNVEV (reference sequence).

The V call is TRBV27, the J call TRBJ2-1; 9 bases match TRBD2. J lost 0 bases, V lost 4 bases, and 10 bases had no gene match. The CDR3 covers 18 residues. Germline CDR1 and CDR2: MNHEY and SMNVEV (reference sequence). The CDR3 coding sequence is TGTGCCAGCAGTTGGGCTAGCGGGATAGGGGACTCCTACAATGAGCAGTTCTTC. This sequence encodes CASSWASGIGDSYNEQFF.

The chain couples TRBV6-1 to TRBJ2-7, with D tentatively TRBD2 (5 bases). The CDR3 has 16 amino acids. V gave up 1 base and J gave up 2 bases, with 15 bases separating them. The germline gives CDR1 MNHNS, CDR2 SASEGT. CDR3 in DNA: TGTGCCAGCAGTGAAGAGGGCGGGCAACTCCCCTACGAGCAGTACTTC. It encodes CASSEEGGQLPYEQYF.

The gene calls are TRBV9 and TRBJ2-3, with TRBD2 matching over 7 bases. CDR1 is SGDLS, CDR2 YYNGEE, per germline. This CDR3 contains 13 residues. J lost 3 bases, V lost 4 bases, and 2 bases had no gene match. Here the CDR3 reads CASSRGGTDTQYF. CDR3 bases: TGTGCCAGCAGCCGGGGAGGGACAGATACGCAGTATTTT.

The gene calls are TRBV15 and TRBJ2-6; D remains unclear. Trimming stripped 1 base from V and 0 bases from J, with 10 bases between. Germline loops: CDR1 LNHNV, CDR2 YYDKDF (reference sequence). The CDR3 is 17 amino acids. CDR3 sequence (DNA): TGTGCCACCAGCAGAGGGACGACCGTCTCTGGGGCCAACGTCCTGACTTTC. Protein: CATSRGTTVSGANVLTF. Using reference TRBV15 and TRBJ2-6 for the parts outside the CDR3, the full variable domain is DAMVIQNPRYQVTQFGKPVTLSCSQTLNHNVMYWYQQKSSQAPKLLFHYYDKDFNNEADTPDNFQSRRPNTSFCFLDIRSPGLGDTAMYLCATSRGTTVSGANVLTFGAGSRLTVL.

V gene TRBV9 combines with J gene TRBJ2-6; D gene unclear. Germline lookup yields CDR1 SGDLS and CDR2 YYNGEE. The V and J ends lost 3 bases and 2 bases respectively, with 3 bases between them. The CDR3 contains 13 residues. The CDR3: CASSDPGANVLTF. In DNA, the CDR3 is TGTGCCAGCAGCGACCCTGGGGCCAACGTCCTGACTTTC.

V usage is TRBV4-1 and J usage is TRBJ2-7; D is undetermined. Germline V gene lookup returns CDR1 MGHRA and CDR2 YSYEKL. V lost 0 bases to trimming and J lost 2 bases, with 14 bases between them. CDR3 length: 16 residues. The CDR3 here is CASSQDLDGSPYEQYF. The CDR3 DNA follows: TGCGCCAGCAGCCAAGACTTGGACGGAAGCCCCTACGAGCAGTACTTC.

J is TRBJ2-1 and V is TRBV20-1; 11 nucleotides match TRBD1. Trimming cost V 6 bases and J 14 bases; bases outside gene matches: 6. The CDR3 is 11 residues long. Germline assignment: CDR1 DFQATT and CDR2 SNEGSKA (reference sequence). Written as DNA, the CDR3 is TGCAGTGCCCCCCCGGGACAGGGGGAGTTCTTC. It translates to CSAPPGQGEFF.

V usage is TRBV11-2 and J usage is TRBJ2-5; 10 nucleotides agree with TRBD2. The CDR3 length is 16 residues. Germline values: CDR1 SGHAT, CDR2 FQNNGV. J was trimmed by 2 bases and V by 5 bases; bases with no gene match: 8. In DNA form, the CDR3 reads TGTGCCAGCAGCCTAATAGCGGGGGGCCCTCAAGAGACCCAGTACTTC. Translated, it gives CASSLIAGGPQETQYF.

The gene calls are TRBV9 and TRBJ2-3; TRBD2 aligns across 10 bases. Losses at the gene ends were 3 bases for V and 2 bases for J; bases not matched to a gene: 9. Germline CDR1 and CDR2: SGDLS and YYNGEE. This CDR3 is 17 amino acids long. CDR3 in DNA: TGTGCCAGCAGCGAGAGTAGCGGGGGGACCCTCACAGATACGCAGTATTTT. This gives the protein CASSESSGGTLTDTQYF.

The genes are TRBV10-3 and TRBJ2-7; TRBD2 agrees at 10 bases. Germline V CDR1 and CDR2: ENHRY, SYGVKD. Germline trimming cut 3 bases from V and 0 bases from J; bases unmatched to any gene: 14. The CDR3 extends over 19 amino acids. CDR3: CAISDPLNPGTSDSYEQYF. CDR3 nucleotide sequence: TGTGCCATCAGTGATCCTCTCAACCCCGGGACTAGCGACTCCTACGAGCAGTACTTC.

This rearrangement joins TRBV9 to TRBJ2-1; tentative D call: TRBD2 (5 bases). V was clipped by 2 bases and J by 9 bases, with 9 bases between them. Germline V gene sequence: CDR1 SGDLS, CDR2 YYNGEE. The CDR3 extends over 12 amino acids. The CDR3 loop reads CASSVYEGEQFF. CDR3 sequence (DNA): TGTGCCAGCAGCGTTTATGAGGGTGAGCAGTTCTTC.

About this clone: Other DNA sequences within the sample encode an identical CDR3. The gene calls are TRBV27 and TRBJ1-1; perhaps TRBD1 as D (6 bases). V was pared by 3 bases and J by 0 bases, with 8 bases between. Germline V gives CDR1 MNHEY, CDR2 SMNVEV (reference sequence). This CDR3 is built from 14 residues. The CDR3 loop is CASSLQGMNTEAFF. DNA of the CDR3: TGTGCCAGCAGTTTGCAGGGGATGAACACTGAAGCTTTCTTT.